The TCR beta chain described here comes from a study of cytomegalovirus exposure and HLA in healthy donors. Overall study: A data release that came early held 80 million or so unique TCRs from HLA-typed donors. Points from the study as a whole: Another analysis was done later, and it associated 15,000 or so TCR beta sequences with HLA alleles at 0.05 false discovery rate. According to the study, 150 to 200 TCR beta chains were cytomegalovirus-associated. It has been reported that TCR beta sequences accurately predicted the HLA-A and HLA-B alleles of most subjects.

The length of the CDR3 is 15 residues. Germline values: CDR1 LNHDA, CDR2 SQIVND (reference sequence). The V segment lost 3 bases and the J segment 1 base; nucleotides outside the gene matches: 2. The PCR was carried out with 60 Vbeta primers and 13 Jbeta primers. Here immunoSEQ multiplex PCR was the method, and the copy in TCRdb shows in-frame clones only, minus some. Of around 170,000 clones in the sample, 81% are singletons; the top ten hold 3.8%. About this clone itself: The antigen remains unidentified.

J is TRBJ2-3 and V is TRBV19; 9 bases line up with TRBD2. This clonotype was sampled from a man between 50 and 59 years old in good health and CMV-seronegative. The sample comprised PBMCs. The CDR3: CASSISGGGTDTQYF. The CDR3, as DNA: TGTGCCAGTAGTATTAGCGGGGGAGGCACAGATACGCAGTATTTT. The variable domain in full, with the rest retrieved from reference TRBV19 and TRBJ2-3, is DGGITQSPKYLFRKEGQNVTLSCEQNLNHDAMYWYRQDPGQGLRLIYYSQIVNDFQKGDIAEGYSVSREKKESFPLTVTSAQKNPTAFYLCASSISGGGTDTQYFGPGTRLTVL.